The 17 T cell receptor beta chains below come from one sample, sequenced in a study of blood T cell repertoires in COVID-19. The repertoire was sequenced with immunoSEQ multiplex PCR; TCRdb's copy has only in-frame clones and lacks some. The sample has approximately 40,000 clones, more than 90% seen once; the top ten hold around 5.4%. The sequenced sample consisted of peripheral blood. These TCRs come from a woman of 80 years or more with acute or convalescent COVID-19.

This clone appeared once. The V and J genes are TRBV2 and TRBJ1-2; 9 nucleotides agree with TRBD1. Per the germline V gene, CDR1 is SNHLY and CDR2 is FYNNEI. The J segment lost 2 bases and the V segment lost 6 bases, leaving 4 bases of the junction unmatched. CDR3 length: 14 amino acids. In nucleotides, the CDR3 is TGTGCCAGCAGCCTCGGACAGGGGAACTATGGCTACACCTTC. Encoded protein: CASSLGQGNYGYTF.

V and J are TRBV9 and TRBJ1-2; 8 positions match TRBD1. In germline, CDR1 is SGDLS, CDR2 YYNGEE. The V gene end was trimmed by 4 bases and the J gene end by 2 bases; junction bases not matched to a gene: 4. The CDR3 runs 14 residues. The CDR3 bases are TGTGCCAGCAGCCCGGACAGGGTAAACTATGGCTACACCTTC. Encoded protein: CASSPDRVNYGYTF.

The DNA for the CDR3 is TGTGCCAGCAGCCGCGGGGGGGCGTTCGATGAGCAGTTCTTC. Translating it yields CASSRGGAFDEQFF. J is TRBJ2-1 and V is TRBV5-4; TRBD2 aligns across 9 bases. There are 14 residues in the CDR3. Germline trimming cut 4 bases from V and 8 bases from J; bases unmatched to any gene: 7. Germline V lookup: CDR1 SGHNT, CDR2 YYREEE (reference sequence). Combining the CDR3 with reference TRBV5-4 and TRBJ2-1 gives the whole variable domain ETGVTQSPTHLIKTRGQQVTLRCSSQSGHNTVSWYQQALGQGPQFIFQYYREEENGRGNFPPRFSGLQFPNYSSELNVNALELDDSALYLCASSRGGAFDEQFFGPGTRLTVL.

In nucleotides, the CDR3 is TGTGCCAGTAGAAACCGGGACAGGGTAACTAGGACTAATGAAAAACTGTTTTTT. Translated, it gives CASRNRDRVTRTNEKLFF. The chain has TRBV19 and TRBJ1-4; 9 positions match TRBD1. V dropped 6 bases and J dropped 2; count of bases not matched to a gene: 13. Germline V gene sequence: CDR1 LNHDA, CDR2 SQIVND (reference sequence). The CDR3 runs 18 residues.

This chain joins TRBV19 and TRBJ1-3, with D tentatively TRBD1 (5 bases). The CDR3 extends over 16 amino acids. Germline values: CDR1 LNHDA, CDR2 SQIVND (reference sequence). V shed 3 bases and J shed 0 bases, with 12 bases lying between them. As DNA, the CDR3 is TGTGCCAGTAGTATGCGGGGGTATTCCTCTGGAAACACCATATATTTT. Translated, it gives CASSMRGYSSGNTIYF.

In this sample, this clone turned up once. This chain connects TRBV18 to TRBJ1-1; a weak D match, TRBD1 (5 bases). The V gene's germline CDR1 is KGHSH and CDR2 LQKENI. The CDR3 is made up of 16 amino acids. V was pared by 2 bases and J by 0 bases, with 13 bases between. CDR3 region: CASSPGQLIVNTEAFF. The CDR3 DNA reads TGTGCCAGCTCACCAGGACAATTGATAGTGAACACTGAAGCTTTCTTT. The entire variable domain, with the rest obtained from reference TRBV18 and TRBJ1-1, is as follows: NAGVMQNPRHLVRRRGQEARLRCSPMKGHSHVYWYRQLPEEGLKFMVYLQKENIIDESGMPKERFSAEFPKEGPSILRIQQVVRGDSAAYFCASSPGQLIVNTEAFFGQGTRLTVV.

The rearrangement joins TRBV2 to TRBJ2-5; maybe TRBD2 (7 bases). From germline, CDR1 is SNHLY and CDR2 FYNNEI. The CDR3 contains 14 residues. V was trimmed by 5 bases and J by 5 bases, leaving 15 bases between them. The DNA for the CDR3 is TGTGCCAGCAGTTACGGGGGGCAGGGGGAGACCCAGTACTTC. This sequence encodes CASSYGGQGETQYF.

This clone was seen only once. J is TRBJ1-3 and V is TRBV5-6, with 8 bases matching TRBD1. There are 15 residues in the CDR3. Trimming removed 4 bases from V and 3 bases from J; junction bases left unmatched: 6. Germline V CDR1 and CDR2: SGHDT, YYEEEE. The CDR3: CASSVRTGYGNTIYF. The CDR3, as DNA: TGTGCCAGCAGCGTTCGGACAGGGTATGGAAACACCATATATTTT.

The chain links TRBV9 to TRBJ2-6; D not certain. Germline V CDR1 and CDR2: SGDLS, YYNGEE. The V and J ends lost 3 bases and 4 bases respectively, with 8 bases between them. The CDR3 contains 14 residues. This CDR3 is CASSAPGGANVLTF. CDR3 bases: TGTGCCAGCAGCGCCCCCGGGGGGGCCAACGTCCTGACTTTC.

This clone was recorded only once. The chain joins TRBV5-1 to TRBJ2-7, with 8 nucleotides matching TRBD2. This CDR3 has 15 amino acids. Germline V CDR1 and CDR2: SGHRS, YFSETQ. V lost 5 bases and J lost 2; bases outside the gene matches: 9. The CDR3 protein is CASRLAAGGTYEQYF. The DNA for the CDR3 is TGCGCCAGCAGGCTGGCTGCGGGGGGCACCTACGAGCAGTACTTC.

The chain carries TRBV9 and TRBJ1-5; 9 positions agree with TRBD1. V gave up 2 bases and J gave up 5 bases; unmatched junction bases: 5. The CDR3 runs 15 residues. The germline gives CDR1 SGDLS, CDR2 YYNGEE. In DNA, the CDR3 is TGTGCCAGCAGCGTTGGACAGGGGTGGGATCAGCCCCAGCATTTT. It yields the protein CASSVGQGWDQPQHF.

V is TRBV30 and J is TRBJ2-1; weak D call: TRBD1 (6 bases). CDR1 and CDR2 (germline): GTSNPN, SVGIG (reference sequence). There are 17 residues in the CDR3. Trimming left V 2 bases short and J 2 bases short, with 19 bases between. CDR3 DNA sequence: TGTGCCTGGAGTAGAGGCATGGGGGCGTTCGCCTACAATGAGCAGTTCTTC. Translation: CAWSRGMGAFAYNEQFF.

This clone was observed once. CDR3 in amino acids: CASSSGQNAEAFF. The CDR3 bases are TGCGCCAGCAGCTCGGGACAAAATGCTGAAGCTTTCTTT. The chain is built from TRBV5-1 and TRBJ1-1, with a tentative D call TRBD1 (6 bases). Germline loops: CDR1 SGHRS, CDR2 YFSETQ. With 3 bases removed from V and 6 bases from J, the gap between germline ends came to 12 bases. The CDR3 has 13 residues.

This rearrangement joins TRBV5-1 to TRBJ2-7, with 8 bases matching TRBD2. Germline lookup yields CDR1 SGHRS and CDR2 YFSETQ. V gave up 4 bases and J gave up 3 bases; unmatched junction bases: 3. The CDR3 length is 13 residues. CDR3 amino acids: CASSLGLVYEQYF. For the CDR3, the DNA is TGCGCCAGCAGCCTGGGACTAGTCTACGAGCAGTACTTC.

The CDR3 here is CASSPPGAYEQYF. The CDR3 DNA reads as TGTGCCAGCAGCCCCCCCGGGGCCTACGAGCAGTACTTC. This sequence joins TRBV11-2 and TRBJ2-7; D perhaps matches TRBD2 (5 bases). The CDR3 is 13 residues long. Germline CDR1 is SGHAT and CDR2 is FQNNGV. Trimming stripped 5 bases from V and 2 bases from J, with 10 bases between.

This sequence joins TRBV3-1 (or the pseudogene TRBV3-2) and TRBJ1-2; tentative D call: TRBD1 (6 bases). The V end lost 0 bases, the J end lost 4 bases, and 12 bases lay between the germline ends. CDR3 length equals 15 residues. CDR1 is LGHDT and CDR2 is YNNKEL in the germline V gene (reference sequence). Written as DNA, the CDR3 is TGTGCCAGCAGCCAAGACGTACAGGGCCTCTATGGCTACACCTTC. The encoded protein is CASSQDVQGLYGYTF.

The count of this clone is one. This chain links TRBV6-5 with TRBJ1-1; the match to TRBD1 covers 7 bases. From germline, CDR1 is MNHEY and CDR2 SVGAGI. CDR3 length: 12 amino acids. V was pared by 8 bases and J by 4 bases, with 4 bases of the junction left unmatched. The CDR3 coding sequence is TGTGCCAGCGCAGGGGGGAGCACTGAAGCTTTCTTT. It codes for CASAGGSTEAFF.